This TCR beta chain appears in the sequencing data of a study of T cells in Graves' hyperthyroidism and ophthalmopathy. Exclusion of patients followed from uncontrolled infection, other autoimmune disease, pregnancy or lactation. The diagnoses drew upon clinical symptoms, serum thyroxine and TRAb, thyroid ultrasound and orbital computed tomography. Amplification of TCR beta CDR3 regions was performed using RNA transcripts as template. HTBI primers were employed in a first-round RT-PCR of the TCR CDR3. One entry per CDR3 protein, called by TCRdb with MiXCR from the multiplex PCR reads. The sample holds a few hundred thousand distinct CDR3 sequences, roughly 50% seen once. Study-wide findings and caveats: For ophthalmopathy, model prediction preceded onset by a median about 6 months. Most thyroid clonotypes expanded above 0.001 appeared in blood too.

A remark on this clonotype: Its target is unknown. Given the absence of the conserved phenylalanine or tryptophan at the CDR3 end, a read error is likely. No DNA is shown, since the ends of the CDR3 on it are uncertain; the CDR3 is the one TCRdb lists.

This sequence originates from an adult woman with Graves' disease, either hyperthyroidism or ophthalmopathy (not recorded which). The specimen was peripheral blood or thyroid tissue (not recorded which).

CDR3 amino acids: CASSRSGSSYNEPLC. V is TRBV11-2 and J is TRBJ2-1; the D segment call TRBD1 is taken from the table without a DNA check. The CDR3 is made up of 15 amino acids, end residues included. Germline CDR1 is SGHAT and CDR2 is FQNNGV.